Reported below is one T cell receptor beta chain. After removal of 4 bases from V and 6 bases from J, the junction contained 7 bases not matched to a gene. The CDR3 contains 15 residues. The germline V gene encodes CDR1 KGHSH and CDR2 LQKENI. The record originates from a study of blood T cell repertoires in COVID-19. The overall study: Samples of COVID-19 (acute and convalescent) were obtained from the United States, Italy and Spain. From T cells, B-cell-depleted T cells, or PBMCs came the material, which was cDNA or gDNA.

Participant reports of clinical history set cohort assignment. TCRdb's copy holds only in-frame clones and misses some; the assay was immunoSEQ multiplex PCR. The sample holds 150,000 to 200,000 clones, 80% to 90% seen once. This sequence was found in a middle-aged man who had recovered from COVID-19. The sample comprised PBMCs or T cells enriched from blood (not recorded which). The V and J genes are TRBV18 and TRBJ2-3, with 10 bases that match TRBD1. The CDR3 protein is CASSRRDRGGDTQYF. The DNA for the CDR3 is TGTGCCAGCTCACGACGGGACAGGGGAGGGGATACGCAGTATTTT.